The 16 T cell receptor beta chains below come from one sample, sequenced in a study of blood T cell repertoires in COVID-19. Sequencing used immunoSEQ multiplex PCR; TCRdb keeps in-frame clones, though not all of them. Seen here are a few hundred thousand clones, roughly 90% observed once, and the top ten hold around 2.2%. The source material was peripheral blood. The receptors were gathered from a man under 40 who had recovered from COVID-19.

This clone has just one count. The rearrangement uses TRBV4-2 and TRBJ2-7, with 7 bases that match TRBD1. In germline, CDR1 is LGHNA, CDR2 YNFKEQ. V lost 1 base, J lost 3 bases, and 12 bases stayed unmatched. This CDR3 is 17 amino acids long. The CDR3 is CASSQAGTVGHHYEQYF. The CDR3, as DNA: TGTGCCAGCAGCCAAGCAGGGACAGTAGGGCACCACTACGAGCAGTACTTC.

This chain joins TRBV19 and TRBJ2-1, with D tentatively TRBD2 (5 bases). V was shortened by 3 bases and J by 1 base, with 10 bases between the two germline ends. Looked up from germline, CDR1 is LNHDA and CDR2 is SQIVND (reference sequence). This CDR3 is 15 amino acids long. The CDR3 DNA follows: TGTGCCAGTAGTATCCCCGGGGAGTCCTACAATGAGCAGTTCTTC. Encoded protein: CASSIPGESYNEQFF.

V and J are TRBV29-1 and TRBJ2-5, with 9 bases matching TRBD1. Looked up from germline, CDR1 is SQVTM and CDR2 is ANQGSEA. V dropped 7 bases and J dropped 4; count of bases not matched to a gene: 4. The CDR3 loop spans 12 amino acids. CDR3 in DNA: TGCAGCGCTCGGGACAGGGCAGAGACCCAGTACTTC. This codes for CSARDRAETQYF.

This clone occurred once. The chain links TRBV15 to TRBJ1-4, with TRBD1 identical over 9 bases. The CDR3 runs to 16 residues. The V gene's germline CDR1 is LNHNV and CDR2 YYDKDF (reference sequence). V shed 5 bases, J shed 7 bases, and the junction held 11 bases outside the gene matches. For the CDR3, the DNA is TGTGCCACCAGCGGAAAACCGGGACAGGGTCGTGAAAAACTGTTTTTT. Protein product: CATSGKPGQGREKLFF.

CDR3 nucleotides: TGCAGCGTTAGACAGGGGGGGACCTACGAGCAGTACTTC. This codes for CSVRQGGTYEQYF. The chain is built from TRBV29-1 and TRBJ2-7, with 9 bases fitting TRBD1. Germline V gene sequence: CDR1 SQVTM, CDR2 ANQGSEA. Trimming cost V 5 bases and J 2 bases; bases outside gene matches: 4. The CDR3 length is 13 residues.

This clone was counted a single time. The rearrangement joins TRBV29-1 to TRBJ1-5; possibly TRBD1 for D (6 bases). CDR1 and CDR2 from the germline V gene are SQVTM and ANQGSEA. V lost 4 bases to trimming and J lost 7 bases, with 14 bases between them. The CDR3 is made up of 13 amino acids. The CDR3 sequence is CSVVVEGQQPQHF. The CDR3 DNA is TGCAGCGTTGTAGTTGAGGGACAACAGCCCCAGCATTTT.

In this sample, this clone turned up a few times. V is TRBV11-2 and J is TRBJ1-6, with a possible D match to TRBD1 (6 bases). V was pared by 7 bases and J by 3 bases, with 10 bases between. Germline CDR1 SGHAT, CDR2 FQNNGV. CDR3 length: 14 amino acids. Here the CDR3 DNA reads TGTGCCAGCATCCGAGGGGGCTATAATTCACCCCTCCACTTT. Its protein product is CASIRGGYNSPLHF. Full variable domain (missing parts from reference TRBV11-2 and TRBJ1-6): EAGVAQSPRYKIIEKRQSVAFWCNPISGHATLYWYQQILGQGPKLLIQFQNNGVVDDSQLPKDRFSAERLKGVDSTLKIQPAKLEDSAVYLCASIRGGYNSPLHFGNGTRLTVT.

The sample holds one count of this clone. The chain recombines TRBV5-6 with TRBJ1-2, with 8 bases aligning to TRBD1. The CDR3 length is 17 residues. Germline lookup yields CDR1 SGHDT and CDR2 YYEEEE. Losses at the gene ends were 1 base for V and 7 bases for J; bases not matched to a gene: 15. CDR3 nucleotide sequence: TGTGCCAGCAGCTTGTTTCACGGCCAGGGGGCAGAGAGTGGCTACACCTTC. Amino acids: CASSLFHGQGAESGYTF.

This clone was counted a single time. J is TRBJ1-2 and V is TRBV19; D remains ambiguous. The length of the CDR3 is 16 residues. Germline V gene sequence: CDR1 LNHDA, CDR2 SQIVND (reference sequence). Between the trimmed V and J ends, which lost 1 base and 4 bases, there was a span of 16 bases. In DNA form, the CDR3 reads TGTGCCAGTAGTATAGCCCTCGGCGGGGTAAGCTATGGCTACACCTTC. As protein: CASSIALGGVSYGYTF.

In nucleotides, the CDR3 is TGTGCCATCACTAAAGGGGGGGGACAGGGTAATTATGGCTACACCTTC. Its translation is CAITKGGGQGNYGYTF. The chain has TRBV10-3 and TRBJ1-2, with 9 bases fitting TRBD1. The length of the CDR3 is 16 residues. J gave up 5 bases and V 7 bases, and 14 bases lay outside the gene matches. Per the germline V gene, CDR1 is ENHRY and CDR2 is SYGVKD.

The V and J genes are TRBV6-5 and TRBJ2-1, with D maybe TRBD1 (6 bases). CDR3 size: 15 residues. CDR1 MNHEY and CDR2 SVGAGI come from the germline V gene. Trimming took off 5 bases at V and 2 bases at J, with 13 bases between the two ends. CDR3 sequence reads: CASSPGQITYNEQFF. The CDR3 DNA reads TGTGCCAGCAGTCCCGGACAGATTACCTACAATGAGCAGTTCTTC.

The V call is TRBV6-5, the J call TRBJ2-2; possibly TRBD1 for D (6 bases). This CDR3 comprises 15 residues. Per germline, CDR1 MNHEY and CDR2 SVGAGI. Deletions cut 8 bases from V and 3 bases from J, with 16 bases between. The CDR3 DNA reads as TGTGCCAGCCCCCTTTCTGAGGGGGACACCGGGGAGCTGTTTTTT. Its translation is CASPLSEGDTGELFF.

The rearrangement joins TRBV19 to TRBJ1-5; 9 bases agree with TRBD1. CDR1 and CDR2 from the germline V gene are LNHDA and SQIVND (reference sequence). The V gene end was trimmed by 2 bases and the J gene end by 5 bases; junction bases not matched to a gene: 4. The CDR3 spans 15 residues. The CDR3 sequence: CASSIRDREDQPQHF. DNA for the CDR3: TGTGCCAGTAGTATACGGGACAGGGAGGATCAGCCCCAGCATTTT.

This chain uses TRBV9 with TRBJ1-3; the match to TRBD1 covers 8 bases. The CDR3 loop spans 15 amino acids. Per germline, CDR1 SGDLS and CDR2 YYNGEE. The junction had 4 bases not matched to a gene; V was cut back by 1 base and J by 4 bases. The DNA of the CDR3 is TGTGCCAGCAGCGTAACAGGGGGTACAGGAAACACCATATATTTT. Amino acid sequence: CASSVTGGTGNTIYF. The whole variable domain, remainder taken from reference TRBV9 and TRBJ1-3, is DSGVTQTPKHLITATGQRVTLRCSPRSGDLSVYWYQQSLDQGLQFLIQYYNGEERAKGNILERFSAQQFPDLHSELNLSSLELGDSALYFCASSVTGGTGNTIYFGEGSWLTVV.

This rearrangement joins TRBV29-1 to TRBJ2-7, with TRBD2 matching over 10 bases. The CDR3 spans 15 residues. Germline CDR1 and CDR2: SQVTM and ANQGSEA. V shed 3 bases, J shed 9 bases, and the junction held 14 bases outside the gene matches. CDR3 residues: CSVDHLAGALGGQYF. CDR3 in DNA: TGCAGCGTTGACCATCTAGCGGGGGCCCTCGGGGGGCAGTACTTC.

V and J are TRBV25-1 and TRBJ1-1, with 10 bases aligning to TRBD1. The V gene end was trimmed by 6 bases and the J gene end by 3 bases; junction bases not matched to a gene: 4. Germline CDR1 is MGHDK and CDR2 is SYGVNS. The CDR3 runs 14 residues. The CDR3 protein is CASRQTGGHTEAFF. The CDR3 DNA is TGTGCCAGCAGGCAGACAGGGGGCCACACTGAAGCTTTCTTT.